This TCR beta chain was documented in a study of identical twins. Overall study results and limits: The conclusions drew on cross-sectional statistical analysis instead of tracking the same donors.

TCRdb independently ran MiXCR on the 5' RACE reads; one entry per CDR3 protein. The sample has around 250,000 distinct CDR3 sequences; about 13% are singletons. Concerning this clonotype itself: Its antigen is still unknown.

The V and J ends lost 4 bases and 4 bases respectively, with 16 bases between them. Germline lookup yields CDR1 SGHDN and CDR2 FVKESK. The CDR3 consists of 15 residues. These data were likewise used in another study, on yellow fever vaccine responses in identical twins.

The origin of this receptor is a woman between 18 and 29 years old in good health. The sample taken for sequencing was memory (CD45RO+) T cells sorted from blood. The chain couples TRBV14 to TRBJ1-1, with D tentatively TRBD1 (5 bases). Here the CDR3 reads CASSPLGGARTEAFF. The CDR3, as DNA: TGTGCCAGCAGCCCGCTCGGCGGGGCGCGCACTGAAGCTTTCTTT.